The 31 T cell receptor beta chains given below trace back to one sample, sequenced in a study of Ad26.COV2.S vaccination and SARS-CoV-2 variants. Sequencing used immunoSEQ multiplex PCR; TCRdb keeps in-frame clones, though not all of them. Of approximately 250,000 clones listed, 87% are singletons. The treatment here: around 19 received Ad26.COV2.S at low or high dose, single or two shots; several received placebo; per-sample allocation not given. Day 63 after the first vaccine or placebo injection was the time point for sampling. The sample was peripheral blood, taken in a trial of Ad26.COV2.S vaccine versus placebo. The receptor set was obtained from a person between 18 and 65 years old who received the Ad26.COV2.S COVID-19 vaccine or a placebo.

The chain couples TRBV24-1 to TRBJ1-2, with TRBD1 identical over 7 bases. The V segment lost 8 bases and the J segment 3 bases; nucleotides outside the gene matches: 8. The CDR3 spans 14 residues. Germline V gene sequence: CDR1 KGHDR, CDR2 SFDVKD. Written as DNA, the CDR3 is TGTGCCACCAACTCAGGGGGTCGAGACTATGGCTACACCTTC. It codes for CATNSGGRDYGYTF.

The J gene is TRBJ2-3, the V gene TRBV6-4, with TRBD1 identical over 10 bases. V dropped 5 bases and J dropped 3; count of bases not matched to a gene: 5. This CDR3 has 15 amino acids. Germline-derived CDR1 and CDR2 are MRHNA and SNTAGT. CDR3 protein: CASSRGQGMTDTQYF. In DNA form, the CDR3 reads TGTGCCAGCAGTCGGGGACAGGGGATGACAGATACGCAGTATTTT.

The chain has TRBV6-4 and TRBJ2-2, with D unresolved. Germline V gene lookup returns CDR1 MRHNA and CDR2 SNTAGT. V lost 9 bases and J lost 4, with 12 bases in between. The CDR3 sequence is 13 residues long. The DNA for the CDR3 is TGTGCCAGTGGGCAGACCTCCACCGGGGAGCTGTTTTTT. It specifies CASGQTSTGELFF.

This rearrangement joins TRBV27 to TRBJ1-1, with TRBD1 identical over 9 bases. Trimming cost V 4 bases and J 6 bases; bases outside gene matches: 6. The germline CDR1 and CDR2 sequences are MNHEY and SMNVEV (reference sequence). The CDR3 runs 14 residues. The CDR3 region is CASSSNRGLAEAFF. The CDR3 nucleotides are TGTGCCAGCAGTTCCAACAGGGGGCTAGCTGAAGCTTTCTTT.

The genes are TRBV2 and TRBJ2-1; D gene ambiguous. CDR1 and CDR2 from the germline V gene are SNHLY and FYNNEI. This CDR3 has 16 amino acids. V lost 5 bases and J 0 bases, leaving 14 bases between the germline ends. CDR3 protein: CASSSLLARSYNEQFF. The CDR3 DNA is TGTGCCAGCAGTTCTTTACTCGCCCGCTCCTACAATGAGCAGTTCTTC.

The DNA for the CDR3 is TGTGCCAGCAGCTTGGGGCAGATTCTCAACCAGCCCCAGCATTTT. This translates into CASSLGQILNQPQHF. V gene TRBV5-8 combines with J gene TRBJ1-5; no clear D gene. The CDR3 is made up of 15 amino acids. Per germline, CDR1 SGHTS and CDR2 YDEGEE. Trimming left V 0 bases short and J 7 bases short, with 14 bases between.

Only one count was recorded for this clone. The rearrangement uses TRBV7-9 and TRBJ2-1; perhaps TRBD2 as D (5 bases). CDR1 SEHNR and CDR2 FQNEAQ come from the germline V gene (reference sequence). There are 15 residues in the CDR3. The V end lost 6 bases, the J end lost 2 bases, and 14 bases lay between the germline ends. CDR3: CASSSPEGPYNEQFF. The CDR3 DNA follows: TGTGCCAGCAGTAGCCCCGAGGGCCCCTACAATGAGCAGTTCTTC.

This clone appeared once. CDR3 residues: CASSQVAGTSGYNEQFF. The CDR3 nucleotides are TGTGCCAGCAGCCAAGTTGCAGGGACTAGCGGATACAATGAGCAGTTCTTC. This chain uses TRBV3-1 (or the pseudogene TRBV3-2) with TRBJ2-1; 11 nucleotides line up with TRBD2. CDR1 LGHDT and CDR2 YNNKEL come from the germline V gene (reference sequence). The CDR3 length is 17 residues. J gave up 4 bases and V 1 base, and 6 bases lay outside the gene matches.

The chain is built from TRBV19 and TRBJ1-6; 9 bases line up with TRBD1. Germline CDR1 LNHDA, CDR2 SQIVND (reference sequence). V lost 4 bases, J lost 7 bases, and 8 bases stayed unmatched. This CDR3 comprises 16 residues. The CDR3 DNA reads TGTGCCAGTAGTAGAGCCGGGACAGGGCTCAATTCACCCCTCCACTTT. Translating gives CASSRAGTGLNSPLHF.

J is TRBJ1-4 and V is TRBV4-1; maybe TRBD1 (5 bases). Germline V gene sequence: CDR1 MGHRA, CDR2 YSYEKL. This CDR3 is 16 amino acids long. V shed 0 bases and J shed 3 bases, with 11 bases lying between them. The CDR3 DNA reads TGCGCCAGCAGCCAAGATAAAGGACAAGCTAATGAAAAACTGTTTTTT. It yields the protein CASSQDKGQANEKLFF.

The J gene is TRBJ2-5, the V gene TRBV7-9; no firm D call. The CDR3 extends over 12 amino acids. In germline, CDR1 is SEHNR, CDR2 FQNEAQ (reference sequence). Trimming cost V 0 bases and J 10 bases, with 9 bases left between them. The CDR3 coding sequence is TGTGCCAGCAGCTTAGCGCACCAAGGCCAGTACTTC. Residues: CASSLAHQGQYF.

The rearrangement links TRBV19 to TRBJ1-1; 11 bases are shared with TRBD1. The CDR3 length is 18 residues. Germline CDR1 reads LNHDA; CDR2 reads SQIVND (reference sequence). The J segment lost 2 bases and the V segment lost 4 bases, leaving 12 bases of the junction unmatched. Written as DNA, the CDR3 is TGTGCCAGTAGTAGGGGCGGGACAGGGGGTTTAAGAAACACTGAAGCTTTCTTT. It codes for CASSRGGTGGLRNTEAFF. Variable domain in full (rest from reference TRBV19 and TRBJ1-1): DGGITQSPKYLFRKEGQNVTLSCEQNLNHDAMYWYRQDPGQGLRLIYYSQIVNDFQKGDIAEGYSVSREKKESFPLTVTSAQKNPTAFYLCASSRGGTGGLRNTEAFFGQGTRLTVV.

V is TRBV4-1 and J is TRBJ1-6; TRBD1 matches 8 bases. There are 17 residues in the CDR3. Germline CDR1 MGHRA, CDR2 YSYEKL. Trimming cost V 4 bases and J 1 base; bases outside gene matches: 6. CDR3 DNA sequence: TGCGCCAGCAGCCCCGGACAGGGTAGATCCTATAATTCACCCCTCCACTTT. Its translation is CASSPGQGRSYNSPLHF.

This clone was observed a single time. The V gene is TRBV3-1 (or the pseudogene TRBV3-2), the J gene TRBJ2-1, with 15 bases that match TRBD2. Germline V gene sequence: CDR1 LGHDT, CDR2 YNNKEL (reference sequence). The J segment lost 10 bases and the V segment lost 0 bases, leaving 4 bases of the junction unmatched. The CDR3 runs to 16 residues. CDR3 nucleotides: TGTGCCAGCAGCCAAGACGGGACTAGCGGGAGGTGGGAGCAGTTCTTC. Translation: CASSQDGTSGRWEQFF.

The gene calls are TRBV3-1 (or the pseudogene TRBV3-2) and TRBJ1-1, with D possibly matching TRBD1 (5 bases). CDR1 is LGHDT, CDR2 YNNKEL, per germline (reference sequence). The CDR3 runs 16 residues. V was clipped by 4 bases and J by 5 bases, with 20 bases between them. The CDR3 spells CASSLGGGLGGTEAFF. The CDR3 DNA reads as TGTGCCAGCAGCCTGGGGGGAGGTCTAGGAGGGACTGAAGCTTTCTTT.

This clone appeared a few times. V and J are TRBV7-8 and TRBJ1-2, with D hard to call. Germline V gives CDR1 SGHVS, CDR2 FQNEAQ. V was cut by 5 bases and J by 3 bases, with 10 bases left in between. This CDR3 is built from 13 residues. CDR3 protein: CASSAPSDYGYTF. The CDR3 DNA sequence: TGTGCCAGCAGCGCCCCCTCCGACTATGGCTACACCTTC.

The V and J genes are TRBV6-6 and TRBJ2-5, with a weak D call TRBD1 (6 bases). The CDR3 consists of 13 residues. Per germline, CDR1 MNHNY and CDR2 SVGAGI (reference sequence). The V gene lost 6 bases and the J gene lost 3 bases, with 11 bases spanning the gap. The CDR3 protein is CASRYTGKETQYF. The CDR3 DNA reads TGTGCCAGCAGGTACACAGGGAAAGAGACCCAGTACTTC.

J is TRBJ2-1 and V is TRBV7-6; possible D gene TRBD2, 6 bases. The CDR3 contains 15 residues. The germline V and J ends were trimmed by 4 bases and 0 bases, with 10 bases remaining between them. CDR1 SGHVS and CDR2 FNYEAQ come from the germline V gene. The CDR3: CASSSSALSYNEQFF. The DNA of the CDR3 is TGTGCCAGCAGCTCTAGCGCACTCTCCTACAATGAGCAGTTCTTC.

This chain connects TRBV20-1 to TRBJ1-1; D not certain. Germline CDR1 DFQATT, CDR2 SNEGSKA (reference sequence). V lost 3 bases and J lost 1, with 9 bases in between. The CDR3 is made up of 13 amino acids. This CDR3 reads CSASQPSNTEAFF. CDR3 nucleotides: TGCAGTGCTAGTCAGCCCTCGAACACTGAAGCTTTCTTT.

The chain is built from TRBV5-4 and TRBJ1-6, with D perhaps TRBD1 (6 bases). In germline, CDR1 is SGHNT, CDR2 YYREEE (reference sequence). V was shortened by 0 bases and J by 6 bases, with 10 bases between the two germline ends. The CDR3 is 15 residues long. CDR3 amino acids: CASSLGTDFNSPLHF. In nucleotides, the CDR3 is TGTGCCAGCAGCTTGGGGACAGACTTTAATTCACCCCTCCACTTT.

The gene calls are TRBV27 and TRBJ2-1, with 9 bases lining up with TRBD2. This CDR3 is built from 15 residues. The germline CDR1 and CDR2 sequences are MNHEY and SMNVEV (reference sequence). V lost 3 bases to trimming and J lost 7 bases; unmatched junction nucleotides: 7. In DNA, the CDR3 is TGTGCCAGCAGTTTGGGAGTAGCGGGAGTTAATGAGCAGTTCTTC. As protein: CASSLGVAGVNEQFF.

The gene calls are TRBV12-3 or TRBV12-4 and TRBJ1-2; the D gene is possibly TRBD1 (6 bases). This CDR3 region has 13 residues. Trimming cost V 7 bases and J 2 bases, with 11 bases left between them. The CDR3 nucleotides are TGTGCCAGCACCCCTGGACAGAACTATGGCTACACCTTC. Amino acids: CASTPGQNYGYTF.

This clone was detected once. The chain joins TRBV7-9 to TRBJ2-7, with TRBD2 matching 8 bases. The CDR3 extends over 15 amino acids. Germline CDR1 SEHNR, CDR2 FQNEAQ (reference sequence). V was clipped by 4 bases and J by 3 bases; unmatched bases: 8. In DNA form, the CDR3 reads TGTGCCAGCAGCTCAACGAGGAGCGGGGGCTACGAGCAGTACTTC. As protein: CASSSTRSGGYEQYF.

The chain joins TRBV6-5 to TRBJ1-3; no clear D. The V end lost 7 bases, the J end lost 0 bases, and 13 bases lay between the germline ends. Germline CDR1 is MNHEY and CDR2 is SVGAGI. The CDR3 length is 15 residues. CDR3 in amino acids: CASTPELSSGNTIYF. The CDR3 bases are TGTGCCAGCACTCCCGAGCTTAGCTCTGGAAACACCATATATTTT.

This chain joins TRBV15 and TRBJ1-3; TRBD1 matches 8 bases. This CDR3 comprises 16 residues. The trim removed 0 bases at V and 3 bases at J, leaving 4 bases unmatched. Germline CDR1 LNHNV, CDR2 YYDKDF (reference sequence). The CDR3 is CATSRDRGRVGNTIYF. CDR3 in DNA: TGTGCCACCAGCAGAGACAGGGGGCGCGTTGGAAACACCATATATTTT. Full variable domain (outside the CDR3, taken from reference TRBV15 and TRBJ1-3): DAMVIQNPRYQVTQFGKPVTLSCSQTLNHNVMYWYQQKSSQAPKLLFHYYDKDFNNEADTPDNFQSRRPNTSFCFLDIRSPGLGDTAMYLCATSRDRGRVGNTIYFGEGSWLTVV.

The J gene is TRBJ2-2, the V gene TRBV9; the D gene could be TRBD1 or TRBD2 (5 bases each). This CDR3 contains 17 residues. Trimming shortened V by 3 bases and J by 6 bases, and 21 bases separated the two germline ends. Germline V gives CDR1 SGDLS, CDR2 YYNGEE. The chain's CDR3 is CASSERMGGTGSGELFF. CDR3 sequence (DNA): TGTGCCAGCAGCGAGAGGATGGGTGGGACGGGCTCCGGGGAGCTGTTTTTT.

The CDR3 loop is CASSSGGLAGGRFNEQFF. The CDR3, as DNA: TGTGCCAGCAGCTCGGGGGGACTAGCGGGAGGGAGATTCAATGAGCAGTTCTTC. This sequence joins TRBV5-4 and TRBJ2-1; TRBD2 matches at 16 bases. Germline V gives CDR1 SGHNT, CDR2 YYREEE (reference sequence). The CDR3 has 18 residues. With 3 bases clipped from V and 6 bases from J, the junction kept 9 bases outside the gene matches.

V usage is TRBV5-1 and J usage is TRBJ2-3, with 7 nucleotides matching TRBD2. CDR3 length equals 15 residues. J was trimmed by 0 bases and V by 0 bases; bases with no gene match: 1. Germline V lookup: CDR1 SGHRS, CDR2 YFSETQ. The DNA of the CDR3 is TGCGCCAGCAGCTTGGGGCGGGGGAGCACAGATACGCAGTATTTT. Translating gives CASSLGRGSTDTQYF.

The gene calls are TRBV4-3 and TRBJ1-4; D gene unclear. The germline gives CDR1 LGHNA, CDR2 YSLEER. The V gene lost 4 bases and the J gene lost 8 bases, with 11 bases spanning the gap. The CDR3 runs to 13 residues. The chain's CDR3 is CASSPVSGEKLFF. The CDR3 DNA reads TGCGCCAGCAGCCCCGTGTCCGGAGAAAAACTGTTTTTT.

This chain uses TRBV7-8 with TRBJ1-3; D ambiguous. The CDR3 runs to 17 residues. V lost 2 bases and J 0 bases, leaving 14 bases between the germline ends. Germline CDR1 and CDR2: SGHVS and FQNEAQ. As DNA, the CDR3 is TGTGCCAGCAGCTTAAAGACGTCCTTCTACTCTGGAAACACCATATATTTT. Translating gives CASSLKTSFYSGNTIYF.

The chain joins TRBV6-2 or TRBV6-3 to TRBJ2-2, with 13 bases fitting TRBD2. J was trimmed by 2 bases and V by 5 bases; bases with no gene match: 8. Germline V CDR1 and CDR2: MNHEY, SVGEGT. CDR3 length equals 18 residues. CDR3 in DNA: TGTGCCAGCAGTGGCCGGACTAGCGGGAGCTTAAACACCGGGGAGCTGTTTTTT. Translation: CASSGRTSGSLNTGELFF.